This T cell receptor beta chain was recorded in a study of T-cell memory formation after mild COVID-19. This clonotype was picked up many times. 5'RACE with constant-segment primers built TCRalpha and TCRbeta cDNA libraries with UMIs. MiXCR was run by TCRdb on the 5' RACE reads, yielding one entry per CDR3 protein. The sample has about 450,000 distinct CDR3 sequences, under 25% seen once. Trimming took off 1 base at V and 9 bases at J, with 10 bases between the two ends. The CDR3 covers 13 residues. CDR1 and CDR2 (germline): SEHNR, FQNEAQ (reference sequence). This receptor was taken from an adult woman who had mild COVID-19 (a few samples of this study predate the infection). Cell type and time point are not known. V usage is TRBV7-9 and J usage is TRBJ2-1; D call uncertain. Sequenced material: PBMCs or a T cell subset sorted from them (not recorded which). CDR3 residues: CASSLGQWVEQFF. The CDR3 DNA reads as TGTGCCAGCAGCTTAGGTCAATGGGTTGAGCAGTTCTTC.